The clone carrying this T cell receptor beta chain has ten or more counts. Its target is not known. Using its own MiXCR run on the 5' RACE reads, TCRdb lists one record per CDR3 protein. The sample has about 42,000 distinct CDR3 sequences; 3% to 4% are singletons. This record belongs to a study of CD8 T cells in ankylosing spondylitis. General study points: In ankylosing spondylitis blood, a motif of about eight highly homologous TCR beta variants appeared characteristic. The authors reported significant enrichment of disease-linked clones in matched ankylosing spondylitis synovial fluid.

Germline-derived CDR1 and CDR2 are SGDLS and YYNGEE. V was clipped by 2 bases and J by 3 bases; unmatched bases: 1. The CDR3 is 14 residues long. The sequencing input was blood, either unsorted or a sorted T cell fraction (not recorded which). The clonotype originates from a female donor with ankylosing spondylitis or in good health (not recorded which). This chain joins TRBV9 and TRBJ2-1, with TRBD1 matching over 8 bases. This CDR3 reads CASSVGQGYNEQFF. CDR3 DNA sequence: TGTGCCAGCAGCGTCGGACAGGGCTACAATGAGCAGTTCTTC. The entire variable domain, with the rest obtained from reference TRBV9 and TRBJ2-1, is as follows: DSGVTQTPKHLITATGQRVTLRCSPRSGDLSVYWYQQSLDQGLQFLIQYYNGEERAKGNILERFSAQQFPDLHSELNLSSLELGDSALYFCASSVGQGYNEQFFGPGTRLTVL.